This passage covers 30 T cell receptor beta chains from one sample sequenced in a study of a mutant IDH1 vaccine in newly diagnosed glioma listed by TCRdb under 2021. These receptors are not linked to any known antigen. Explained via the paper, the time point label denotes: week 11, during vaccination. Every vaccine dose consisted of 300 ug of a 20-mer mutant IDH1 peptide in Montanide, administered subcutaneously together with topical imiquimod. Library generation was performed with the immunoSEQ multiplex PCR assay. The table comes from immuneACCESS by way of TCRdb, which keeps in-frame sequences with V and J called. Part of the clones is missing from these tables; in studies checked, under half for an unresolved V gene and the rest for unknown reasons. This sample lists about 60,000 clones; under 85% were detected once. Jointly, the top ten make up 3% to 4% of the sample. Sequencing used PBMCs, obtained from a glioma patient whose treatment included an IDH1 peptide vaccine. All receptors come from a young man with glioma.

The chain combines TRBV6-5 with TRBJ2-3; the D is unclear. V lost 0 bases to trimming and J lost 0 bases, with 1 base between them. The CDR3 spans 13 residues. Germline V lookup: CDR1 MNHEY, CDR2 SVGAGI. The CDR3 spells CASSYSSTDTQYF. The CDR3 DNA reads as TGTGCCAGCAGTTACTCTAGCACAGATACGCAGTATTTT.

This clone was recorded only once. This chain links TRBV13 with TRBJ2-3; TRBD1 matches at 8 bases. The CDR3 loop spans 16 amino acids. Germline lookup yields CDR1 PRHDT and CDR2 FYEKMQ (reference sequence). The J segment lost 2 bases and the V segment lost 0 bases, leaving 4 bases of the junction unmatched. This CDR3 is CASSLGRDRPTDTQYF. The CDR3 nucleotides are TGTGCCAGCAGCTTAGGCCGGGACAGGCCCACAGATACGCAGTATTTT.

V gene TRBV5-1 combines with J gene TRBJ2-5; TRBD1 might be the D (5 bases). Trimming shortened V by 4 bases and J by 7 bases, and 17 bases separated the two germline ends. Germline values: CDR1 SGHRS, CDR2 YFSETQ. CDR3 size: 14 residues. CDR3 DNA: TGCGCCAGCAGCCCGCTTTCGGACATTGGGACCCAGTACTTC. The encoded protein is CASSPLSDIGTQYF. Full variable domain (remainder filled in from reference TRBV5-1 and TRBJ2-5): KAGVTQTPRYLIKTRGQQVTLSCSPISGHRSVSWYQQTPGQGLQFLFEYFSETQRNKGNFPGRFSGRQFSNSRSEMNVSTLELGDSALYLCASSPLSDIGTQYFGPGTRLLVL.

The J gene is TRBJ2-5, the V gene TRBV6-5, with TRBD1 as a possible D gene (6 bases). This CDR3 comprises 15 residues. Germline V lookup: CDR1 MNHEY, CDR2 SVGAGI. V lost 2 bases, J lost 10 bases, and 20 bases lay in between. The CDR3 DNA is TGTGCCAGCAGTTACAGGTCCAGGGGCCTAGGAGACCAGTACTTC. The encoded protein is CASSYRSRGLGDQYF.

In its sample, this clone was seen a few times. V gene TRBV6-4 combines with J gene TRBJ2-2, with D perhaps matching TRBD1 (6 bases). The CDR3 totals 13 residues. V was cut by 6 bases and J by 5 bases, with 10 bases left in between. Germline V CDR1 and CDR2: MRHNA, SNTAGT. CDR3 DNA: TGTGCCAGCAGCGTCACAGGGACCGGGGAGCTGTTTTTT. It is translated as CASSVTGTGELFF.

The V gene is TRBV7-7, the J gene TRBJ2-4; D ambiguous. V was clipped by 7 bases and J by 0 bases, with 10 bases between them. There are 14 residues in the CDR3. Looked up from germline, CDR1 is SSHAT and CDR2 is FNYEAQ (reference sequence). The CDR3 loop reads CASMKGIAKNIQYF. The CDR3 nucleotides are TGTGCCAGCATGAAAGGTATAGCCAAAAACATTCAGTACTTC.

The chain has TRBV7-8 and TRBJ2-1; 11 nucleotides agree with TRBD2. J lost 6 bases, V lost 5 bases, and 6 bases had no gene match. The germline CDR1 and CDR2 sequences are SGHVS and FQNEAQ. This CDR3 comprises 15 residues. CDR3 sequence: CASSPVAGGPNEQFF. The CDR3 coding sequence is TGTGCCAGCAGCCCAGTAGCGGGAGGGCCCAATGAGCAGTTCTTC.

The chain has TRBV5-1 and TRBJ1-3; D is undetermined. The V gene's germline CDR1 is SGHRS and CDR2 YFSETQ. V dropped 0 bases and J dropped 0 bases, with 4 bases sitting between them. This CDR3 has 14 amino acids. The DNA of the CDR3 is TGCGCCAGCAGCTTGGGCGACTCTGGAAACACCATATATTTT. This gives the protein CASSLGDSGNTIYF.

The CDR3 nucleotides are TGTGCCAGCAAGAAGAAACAGGATAGCAATCAGCCCCAGCATTTT. Encoded protein: CASKKKQDSNQPQHF. The chain carries TRBV2 and TRBJ1-5; perhaps TRBD1 as D (5 bases). The V end was cut by 7 bases, the J end by 0 bases, with 13 bases between. The CDR3 is 15 residues long. Germline V gene lookup returns CDR1 SNHLY and CDR2 FYNNEI.

This chain connects TRBV28 to TRBJ2-1; 9 nucleotides agree with TRBD1. Germline-derived CDR1 and CDR2 are MDHEN and SYDVKM. This CDR3 spans 16 amino acids. Germline trimming cut 5 bases from V and 0 bases from J; bases unmatched to any gene: 5. The chain's CDR3 is CASSRTGGTSYNEQFF. CDR3 nucleotides: TGTGCCAGCAGTCGAACAGGGGGCACCTCCTACAATGAGCAGTTCTTC.

The rearrangement links TRBV2 to TRBJ2-7; no definite D call. The V gene lost 7 bases and the J gene lost 0 bases, with 10 bases spanning the gap. The CDR3 is made up of 13 amino acids. Germline assignment: CDR1 SNHLY and CDR2 FYNNEI. CDR3 residues: CASIYGPSYEQYF. CDR3 coding DNA: TGTGCCAGCATATACGGCCCCTCCTACGAGCAGTACTTC.

The V gene is TRBV2, the J gene TRBJ1-1; tentative D call: TRBD1 (5 bases). Germline V gives CDR1 SNHLY, CDR2 FYNNEI. This CDR3 spans 12 amino acids. Between the trimmed V and J ends, which lost 4 bases and 6 bases, there was a span of 9 bases. The CDR3 coding sequence is TGTGCCAGCAGTGGGGGCAGGGCTGAAGCTTTCTTT. This codes for CASSGGRAEAFF. Full variable domain (outside the CDR3, taken from reference TRBV2 and TRBJ1-1): EPEVTQTPSHQVTQMGQEVILRCVPISNHLYFYWYRQILGQKVEFLVSFYNNEISEKSEIFDDQFSVERPDGSNFTLKIRSTKLEDSAMYFCASSGGRAEAFFGQGTRLTVV.

The chain combines TRBV5-1 with TRBJ1-6; TRBD1 aligns across 11 bases. This CDR3 spans 15 amino acids. The germline gives CDR1 SGHRS, CDR2 YFSETQ. After removal of 0 bases from V and 11 bases from J, the junction contained 4 bases not matched to a gene. The CDR3 nucleotides read TGCGCCAGCAGCTTGGGGACAGGGGGCTTGACACCCCTCCACTTT. Amino acids: CASSLGTGGLTPLHF. Full variable domain (outside the CDR3, taken from reference TRBV5-1 and TRBJ1-6): KAGVTQTPRYLIKTRGQQVTLSCSPISGHRSVSWYQQTPGQGLQFLFEYFSETQRNKGNFPGRFSGRQFSNSRSEMNVSTLELGDSALYLCASSLGTGGLTPLHFGNGTRLTVT.

The chain couples TRBV11-2 to TRBJ1-6, with D hard to call. CDR1 and CDR2 (germline): SGHAT, FQNNGV. This CDR3 is built from 16 residues. Trimming shortened V by 1 base and J by 2 bases, and 9 bases separated the two germline ends. The CDR3 reads CASSLARVAYNSPLHF. In DNA, the CDR3 is TGTGCCAGCAGCTTAGCCCGGGTGGCCTATAATTCACCCCTCCACTTT.

The rearrangement links TRBV4-1 to TRBJ1-4, with 7 bases identical to TRBD1. The V gene's germline CDR1 is MGHRA and CDR2 YSYEKL. The CDR3 extends over 14 amino acids. V was pared by 6 bases and J by 7 bases, with 8 bases of the junction left unmatched. DNA of the CDR3: TGCGCCAGCAGACCGACAGGGCTTCGTGAAAAACTGTTTTTT. It encodes CASRPTGLREKLFF.

This sequence joins TRBV7-2 and TRBJ2-2, with D uncertain. V shed 5 bases and J shed 7 bases, with 11 bases lying between them. Germline V gene lookup returns CDR1 SGHTA and CDR2 FQGNSA. CDR3 length: 13 residues. CDR3 in amino acids: CASSQIRGGELFF. CDR3 nucleotides: TGTGCCAGCAGCCAGATACGTGGCGGGGAGCTGTTTTTT.

The chain couples TRBV2 to TRBJ1-1, with D hard to call. V was pared by 10 bases and J by 7 bases, with 19 bases between. This CDR3 contains 13 residues. Germline CDR1 is SNHLY and CDR2 is FYNNEI. This chain's CDR3 is CATRTESKGEAFF. CDR3 nucleotides: TGTGCCACCAGGACGGAAAGTAAAGGTGAAGCTTTCTTT.

This clone was recorded only once. The chain is built from TRBV9 and TRBJ2-7; the match to TRBD2 covers 8 bases. The CDR3 contains 15 residues. V lost 4 bases to trimming and J lost 2 bases; unmatched junction nucleotides: 8. The germline CDR1 and CDR2 sequences are SGDLS and YYNGEE. The CDR3 sequence: CASSSETSVTYEQYF. Written as DNA, the CDR3 is TGTGCCAGCAGCTCAGAGACTAGCGTTACCTACGAGCAGTACTTC.

This clone is medium-sized in the sample. This chain uses TRBV9 with TRBJ1-1; D gene ambiguous. Germline V gives CDR1 SGDLS, CDR2 YYNGEE. CDR3 length: 13 amino acids. The ends were cut back, 1 base at V and 2 bases at J, with 6 bases in the middle. CDR3 coding DNA: TGTGCCAGCAGCGTAAGTCAAAACACTGAAGCTTTCTTT. Protein sequence: CASSVSQNTEAFF.

The rearrangement uses TRBV7-3 and TRBJ1-1; no clear D. V lost 2 bases to trimming and J lost 2 bases, with 6 bases between them. In germline, CDR1 is SGHTA, CDR2 FQGTGA. This CDR3 spans 13 amino acids. The CDR3 DNA is TGTGCCAGCAGCTTAGAGGCCAACACTGAAGCTTTCTTT. It translates to CASSLEANTEAFF. The full variable domain, its missing parts supplied by reference TRBV7-3 and TRBJ1-1, is GAGVSQTPSNKVTEKGKYVELRCDPISGHTALYWYRQSLGQGPEFLIYFQGTGAADDSGLPNDRFFAVRPEGSVSTLKIQRTERGDSAVYLCASSLEANTEAFFGQGTRLTVV.

This chain joins TRBV11-1 and TRBJ2-7; D is possibly TRBD1 (5 bases). CDR3 length: 15 residues. V was trimmed by 0 bases and J by 2 bases, leaving 11 bases between them. The germline V gene has CDR1 SGHAT and CDR2 FQDESV (reference sequence). In DNA, the CDR3 is TGTGCCAGCAGCTTAGCTGCGACCAGGGCCTACGAGCAGTACTTC. Protein: CASSLAATRAYEQYF.

The J gene is TRBJ1-1, the V gene TRBV18; perhaps TRBD1 as D (6 bases). The germline V gene encodes CDR1 KGHSH and CDR2 LQKENI. Trimming pared 3 bases from V and 11 bases from J, leaving 19 bases between. The CDR3 sequence is 14 residues long. DNA of the CDR3: TGTGCCAGCTCACCTCTCAGGGGTCCACGGCAGGCTTTCTTT. Its protein is CASSPLRGPRQAFF.

This clone was observed once. V usage is TRBV27 and J usage is TRBJ2-1; D gene ambiguous. The CDR3 extends over 12 amino acids. V was cut by 7 bases and J by 0 bases, with 4 bases left in between. CDR1 is MNHEY, CDR2 SMNVEV, per germline (reference sequence). CDR3 in DNA: TGTGCCAGCACGAGCTCCTACAATGAGCAGTTCTTC. Its translation: CASTSSYNEQFF.

The CDR3 nucleotides read TGTGCCAGCCAAGATTCGATGAACACTGAAGCTTTCTTT. It encodes CASQDSMNTEAFF. The chain links TRBV2 to TRBJ1-1; D gene uncertain. Between the trimmed V and J ends, which lost 8 bases and 0 bases, there was a span of 10 bases. The CDR3 is made up of 13 amino acids. From germline, CDR1 is SNHLY and CDR2 FYNNEI.

The chain combines TRBV28 with TRBJ2-7, with D tentatively TRBD2 (6 bases). In germline, CDR1 is MDHEN, CDR2 SYDVKM. This CDR3 is built from 14 residues. The V end was cut by 3 bases, the J end by 1 base, with 10 bases between. CDR3 sequence: CASSLAGRSYEQYF. CDR3 bases: TGTGCCAGCAGTTTGGCGGGACGGTCCTACGAGCAGTACTTC.

The CDR3 protein is CATKPRTSGTDTQYF. The CDR3, as DNA: TGTGCCACCAAACCAAGGACTAGCGGCACAGATACGCAGTATTTT. V gene TRBV6-1 combines with J gene TRBJ2-3, with 9 bases lining up with TRBD2. Per germline, CDR1 MNHNS and CDR2 SASEGT. The CDR3 totals 15 residues. After removal of 10 bases from V and 1 base from J, the junction contained 9 bases not matched to a gene.

As concerns this clone: Other DNA variants within this sample encode the same CDR3. V is TRBV19 and J is TRBJ2-7; 8 nucleotides match TRBD1. Losses at the gene ends were 6 bases for V and 5 bases for J; bases not matched to a gene: 9. The germline V gene has CDR1 LNHDA and CDR2 SQIVND (reference sequence). This CDR3 spans 14 amino acids. The CDR3 is CASSNQGARHEQYF. The CDR3 region has the DNA TGTGCCAGTAGCAACCAGGGGGCGCGCCACGAGCAGTACTTC.

The chain combines TRBV27 with TRBJ1-1; no firm D call. V lost 3 bases and J lost 2, with 10 bases in between. This CDR3 comprises 14 residues. Germline V gene data show CDR1 as MNHEY and CDR2 as SMNVEV (reference sequence). Here the CDR3 reads CASSLARYNTEAFF. CDR3 DNA sequence: TGTGCCAGCAGTTTGGCCCGTTATAACACTGAAGCTTTCTTT.

V usage is TRBV6-5 and J usage is TRBJ2-7; weak D call: TRBD1 (7 bases). Germline V CDR1 and CDR2: MNHEY, SVGAGI. CDR3 length: 14 amino acids. Trimming took 6 bases from V and 3 from J, leaving 15 bases between them. CDR3 nucleotides: TGTGCCAGCAGACGGCAGGGGGGAATCTACGAGCAGTACTTC. It translates to CASRRQGGIYEQYF.

V usage is TRBV11-2 and J usage is TRBJ2-6; no clear D gene. CDR1 is SGHAT, CDR2 FQNNGV, per germline. The CDR3 extends over 13 amino acids. V was shortened by 3 bases and J by 4 bases, with 4 bases between the two germline ends. CDR3 residues: CASSFIGANVLTF. DNA for the CDR3: TGTGCCAGCAGCTTCATAGGGGCCAACGTCCTGACTTTC.